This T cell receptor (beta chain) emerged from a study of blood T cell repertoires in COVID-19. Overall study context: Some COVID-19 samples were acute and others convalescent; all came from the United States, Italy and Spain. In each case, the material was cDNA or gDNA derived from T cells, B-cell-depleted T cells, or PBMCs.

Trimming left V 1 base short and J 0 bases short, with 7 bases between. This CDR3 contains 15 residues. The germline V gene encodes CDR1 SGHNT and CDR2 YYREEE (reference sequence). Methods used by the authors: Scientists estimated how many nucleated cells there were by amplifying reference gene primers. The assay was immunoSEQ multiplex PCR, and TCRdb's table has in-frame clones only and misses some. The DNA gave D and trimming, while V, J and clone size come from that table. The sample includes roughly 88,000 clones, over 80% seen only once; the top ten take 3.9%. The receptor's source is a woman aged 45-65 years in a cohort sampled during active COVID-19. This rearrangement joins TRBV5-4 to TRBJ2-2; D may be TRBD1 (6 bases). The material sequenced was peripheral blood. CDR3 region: CASSLQGPNTGELFF. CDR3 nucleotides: TGTGCCAGCAGCTTGCAGGGGCCGAACACCGGGGAGCTGTTTTTT.